This is a list of T cell receptor beta chains from one sample in a study of cytomegalovirus exposure and HLA in healthy donors. TCRdb's copy holds only in-frame clones and misses some; the assay was immunoSEQ multiplex PCR. The sample includes around 170,000 clones, roughly 84% of them seen just once. The sample taken for sequencing was PBMCs. Receptor source: a boy aged 2 to 10 in good health and CMV-seronegative. The conserved cysteine and the conserved F or W are not part of the CDR3 here.

J gene: TRBJ2-5; V gene: TRBV28; CDR3 length: 13; CDR3 protein: ASRKQVRVQETQY
J gene: TRBJ2-6; V gene: TRBV2; CDR3 length: 10; CDR3 protein: ASYTGANVLT
J gene: TRBJ2-7; V gene: TRBV28; CDR3 length: 13; CDR3 protein: ASSLTDRGPDEQY
J gene: TRBJ1-2; V gene: TRBV6-5; CDR3 length: 10; CDR3 protein: ASSPNFRGYT
J gene: TRBJ2-7; V gene: TRBV7-2; CDR3 length: 13; CDR3 protein: ASSLAGRGQLVQY
J gene: TRBJ2-6; V gene: TRBV12-5; CDR3 length: 13; CDR3 protein: ASGLTASGANVLT
J gene: TRBJ1-1; V gene: TRBV4-1; CDR3 length: 12; CDR3 protein: ASSRSLGGTEAF
J gene: TRBJ1-2; V gene: TRBV12-5; CDR3 length: 15; CDR3 protein: ASGLVEWREEDYGYT
J gene: TRBJ2-7; V gene: TRBV4-1; CDR3 length: 13; CDR3 protein: ASSLWGLATYEQY
J gene: TRBJ1-1; V gene: TRBV9; CDR3 length: 13; CDR3 protein: ASSPWTDENTEAF
J gene: TRBJ2-1; V gene: TRBV5-1; CDR3 length: 12; CDR3 protein: ASSSTGGENEQF
J gene: TRBJ2-7; V gene: TRBV5-1; CDR3 length: 12; CDR3 protein: ASSLETGGGEQY
J gene: TRBJ1-5; V gene: TRBV27; CDR3 length: 14; CDR3 protein: ASSLGGRSIYSNQH
J gene: TRBJ2-2; V gene: TRBV4-1; CDR3 length: 11; CDR3 protein: ASSHAGTGELF
J gene: TRBJ1-1; V gene: TRBV6-5; CDR3 length: 11; CDR3 protein: ASRTDRDTEAF
J gene: TRBJ2-3; V gene: TRBV12-5; CDR3 length: 12; CDR3 protein: ASAKAGLTDTQY
J gene: TRBJ1-1; V gene: TRBV9; CDR3 length: 13; CDR3 protein: ASSPPLGKRTEAF
J gene: TRBJ2-2; V gene: TRBV5-6; CDR3 length: 14; CDR3 protein: ASSLGLGAATGELF
J gene: TRBJ1-1; V gene: TRBV10-2; CDR3 length: 11; CDR3 protein: ASSETENTEAF
J gene: NA; V gene: TRBV30; CDR3 length: 12; CDR3 protein: AWSGGLENYEQY
J gene: TRBJ2-5; V gene: TRBV7-9; CDR3 length: 12; CDR3 protein: ASSFRQDKETQY
J gene: TRBJ2-1; V gene: TRBV28; CDR3 length: 14; CDR3 protein: ASTQGGRGGYNEQF
J gene: TRBJ1-3; V gene: TRBV9; CDR3 length: 11; CDR3 protein: ASSASLRNTIY
J gene: TRBJ2-1; V gene: TRBV5-1; CDR3 length: 14; CDR3 protein: ASSFRGTSGDNEQF
J gene: TRBJ2-7; V gene: TRBV6-5; CDR3 length: 11; CDR3 protein: ASSFSRNYEQY
J gene: TRBJ2-2; V gene: TRBV6-4; CDR3 length: 10; CDR3 protein: ASRQVGGELF
J gene: TRBJ2-7; V gene: TRBV5-1; CDR3 length: 14; CDR3 protein: ASSLRGLAGTYEQY
J gene: TRBJ2-2; V gene: TRBV20-1; CDR3 length: 9; CDR3 protein: SAEKTGELF
J gene: TRBJ2-3; V gene: TRBV6-4; CDR3 length: 12; CDR3 protein: ASSLAGSTDTQY
J gene: TRBJ1-4; V gene: TRBV28; CDR3 length: 15; CDR3 protein: ASSLSGRGTSNEKLF
J gene: TRBJ1-1; V gene: TRBV19; CDR3 length: 10; CDR3 protein: ASSRGQNSAF
J gene: TRBJ2-3; V gene: TRBV10-1; CDR3 length: 13; CDR3 protein: ASRRTCGESDTQY
J gene: TRBJ2-7; V gene: TRBV15; CDR3 length: 13; CDR3 protein: ATSRELAGRYEQY
J gene: TRBJ2-7; V gene: TRBV27; CDR3 length: 12; CDR3 protein: ASGVGTGLYEQY
J gene: TRBJ1-1; V gene: TRBV2; CDR3 length: 10; CDR3 protein: ASMWDSKKAF
J gene: NA; V gene: TRBV5-6; CDR3 length: 14; CDR3 protein: ASSLVQGVFSYEQY
J gene: TRBJ1-1; V gene: TRBV5-6; CDR3 length: 14; CDR3 protein: ASSVQGSVMNTEAF
J gene: TRBJ2-7; V gene: TRBV27; CDR3 length: 12; CDR3 protein: ASSSPLADYEQY
J gene: TRBJ1-3; V gene: TRBV5-4; CDR3 length: 14; CDR3 protein: ASSLAGESSGNTIY
J gene: TRBJ1-1; V gene: TRBV2; CDR3 length: 10; CDR3 protein: ASTRGGREAF
J gene: TRBJ2-3; V gene: TRBV29-1; CDR3 length: 16; CDR3 protein: SVGGPGLQRDLTDTQY
J gene: TRBJ2-7; V gene: TRBV2; CDR3 length: 9; CDR3 protein: ATGLAGGQY
J gene: TRBJ1-5; V gene: TRBV29-1; CDR3 length: 12; CDR3 protein: SVIPGGRNQPQH
J gene: TRBJ2-1; V gene: TRBV28; CDR3 length: 13; CDR3 protein: ASSAQREGPNEQF
J gene: TRBJ2-1; V gene: TRBV18; CDR3 length: 16; CDR3 protein: ASSPLVLAGGDYNEQF
J gene: TRBJ2-7; V gene: TRBV27; CDR3 length: 13; CDR3 protein: ASRLFPTGSYEQY